This T cell receptor (beta chain) originates from a study of blood T cell repertoires in COVID-19. Study details: T cells, B-cell-depleted T cells, or PBMCs provided the cDNA or gDNA that served as material.

Original processing notes: Amplification of reference gene primers provided the estimated nucleated cell counts. Produced via immunoSEQ multiplex PCR; TCRdb's table is partial and in-frame only. The V and J calls and the clone size are those of that table, but D and trimming were determined from the DNA. This sample has approximately 270,000 clones; roughly 88% occur once, and the top ten carry 4.3%. Each participant's cohort was designated according to participant-reported clinical history. Recovery among Cohort 3 donors was established by two negative PCRs, clearance, or symptom resolution. Germline CDR1 and CDR2: SGHKS and YYEKEE (reference sequence). Trimming cost V 4 bases and J 5 bases, with 10 bases left between them. There are 14 residues in the CDR3.

This receptor was identified in a woman in her twenties or thirties who had recovered from COVID-19. The genes are TRBV5-5 and TRBJ1-6; D ambiguous. The specimen was PBMCs or T cells enriched from blood (not recorded which). In DNA, the CDR3 is TGTGCCAGCAGCCCGAGCGTTGATAATTCACCCCTCCACTTT. It specifies CASSPSVDNSPLHF.